These 3 T cell receptor beta chains were all obtained from the same sample, sequenced in a study of T cell repertoires in cytomegalovirus infection. One entry per CDR3 protein, called by TCRdb with MiXCR from the reads. The sample contains some 600,000 distinct CDR3 sequences, 20% to 25% of which appear only once. Sequenced input: CD8+ T cells from PBMCs. All receptors derive from a human donor in good health (CMV status not recorded). Some clones in this sample may be carry-over from other donors' samples.

A few counts support this clonotype. The genes are TRBV28 and TRBJ2-5, with TRBD2 matching over 10 bases. V lost 6 bases, J lost 4 bases, and 23 bases stayed unmatched. This CDR3 contains 20 residues. Germline CDR1 is MDHEN and CDR2 is SYDVKM. This CDR3 is CASSYQLVGSSGGFGETQYF. The CDR3 coding sequence is TGTGCCAGCAGCTATCAATTGGTGGGGTCTAGCGGGGGATTTGGAGAGACCCAGTACTTC.

This clonotype appeared a single time. This may arise from a read error, as a much more abundant clone is one base away. CDR3 in DNA: TGTGCCAGCAGCTTGACTAGCGGGGTGGTCGGGTACCAAGAGACCCAGTACTTC. It encodes CASSLTSGVVGYQETQYF. The chain joins TRBV7-6 to TRBJ2-5; 11 bases agree with TRBD2. CDR3 length: 18 residues. V dropped 3 bases and J dropped 0; count of bases not matched to a gene: 9. Germline CDR1 reads SGHVS; CDR2 reads FNYEAQ.

This chain links TRBV6-5 with TRBJ1-1; tentative D call: TRBD1 (5 bases). The CDR3 sequence is 13 residues long. Trimming stripped 2 bases from V and 7 bases from J, with 11 bases between. Germline V CDR1 and CDR2: MNHEY, SVGAGI. The CDR3 here is CASSYISDSEAFF. CDR3 sequence (DNA): TGTGCCAGCAGTTACATATCCGACAGTGAAGCTTTCTTT.